This T cell receptor beta chain was found in a study of T-cell reconstitution after alpha-beta-depleted transplantation in children. Overall study results and limits: One year post-transplant, T-cell counts and diversity were largely derived from T cells produced anew.

On this clonotype: The target antigen is unknown.

Unique molecular identifiers tagged the TCRbeta library. Each CDR3 protein gets one entry after TCRdb re-called the PCR reads with MiXCR. Of around 190,000 distinct CDR3 sequences listed, roughly 6.6% are singletons. This TCR came from a boy aged 2 to 9 with acute lymphoblastic leukemia, due to receive a stem cell transplant. The material was PBMCs, obtained before TCRalphabeta/CD19-depleted stem cell transplant.

The DNA of the CDR3 is TGTGCCAGCAGCCGCGGGACTACTAACAATGAGCAGTTCTTC. This encodes CASSRGTTNNEQFF. This sequence joins TRBV5-6 and TRBJ2-1; 7 positions match TRBD2. V dropped 4 bases and J dropped 5; count of bases not matched to a gene: 6. CDR1 and CDR2 (germline): SGHDT, YYEEEE. The CDR3 runs to 14 residues.